These T cell receptor beta chains were read from a single sample in a study of cytomegalovirus exposure and HLA in healthy donors. TCRdb's table, derived via immunoSEQ multiplex PCR, lists solely in-frame clones and lacks some. The table lists roughly 120,000 clones, more than 80% of them singletons. Sequencing input: PBMCs. Every receptor here comes from a middle-aged man in good health and CMV-seronegative. Both conserved end residues are part of each CDR3. The D gene is left open where the match is weak. Rows give clone size only sometimes, using once, few, many, or a class for an expanded clone.

cdr3_aa,cdr3_nt,d_call,clone_size,j_call,v_call
CASKTGGTGELFF,TGTGCCAGCAAGACAGGGGGCACCGGGGAGCTGTTTTTT,TRBD1,NA,TRBJ2-2,TRBV28
CASSLSPVTNYGYTF,TGTGCCAGCAGCTTGTCTCCAGTTACTAACTATGGCTACACCTTC,NA,NA,TRBJ1-2,TRBV5-6
CASSLSSSSYEQYF,TGTGCCAGCAGCTTATCATCTAGCTCCTACGAGCAGTACTTC,NA,NA,TRBJ2-7,TRBV7-9
CASSYLPGQGSGEQFF,TGTGCCAGCAGTTACCTACCGGGACAGGGGTCCGGTGAGCAGTTCTTC,TRBD1,NA,TRBJ2-1,TRBV6-5
CSAPTGAIQYF,TGCAGTGCGCCGACAGGAGCCATTCAGTACTTC,NA,NA,TRBJ2-4,TRBV20-1
CASRGPGQGHEKLFF,TGTGCCAGCAGGGGACCGGGACAGGGACATGAAAAACTGTTTTTT,TRBD1,NA,TRBJ1-4,TRBV28
CAGLGGVMVNTEAFF,TGTGCCGGATTGGGGGGGGTGATGGTGAACACTGAAGCTTTCTTT,NA,NA,TRBJ1-1,TRBV21-1
CASSVGAELYEKLFF,TGTGCCAGCAGCGTAGGGGCAGAATTATATGAAAAACTGTTTTTT,NA,NA,TRBJ1-4,TRBV9
CASSARQGGYGYTF,TGCGCCAGCAGCGCGCGACAGGGCGGCTATGGCTACACCTTC,TRBD1,few,TRBJ1-2,TRBV5-1
CASSELAVFGETQYF,TGTGCCAGCAGTGAATTAGCAGTCTTTGGAGAGACCCAGTACTTC,NA,NA,TRBJ2-5,TRBV6-1
CASSLRASTGNYEQYF,TGTGCCAGCAGCTTAAGGGCCTCGACAGGGAACTACGAGCAGTACTTC,TRBD1,NA,TRBJ2-7,TRBV7-2
CAWSTTGLQPQHF,TGTGCCTGGAGTACCACAGGGCTTCAGCCCCAGCATTTT,NA,NA,TRBJ1-5,TRBV30
CASREAGGPYGYTF,TGTGCCAGCAGGGAGGCAGGGGGCCCCTATGGCTACACCTTC,TRBD1,NA,TRBJ1-2,TRBV6-5
CASSPSGEGTQYF,TGTGCCAGCAGCCCCTCGGGGGAGGGTACGCAGTATTTT,TRBD2,NA,TRBJ2-3,TRBV7-8
CSARVTGEYF,TGCAGTGCTAGGGTGACAGGGGAGTACTTC,TRBD1,NA,TRBJ2-5,TRBV20-1